These 9 T cell receptor beta chains came from one sample sequenced in a study of human T cells and chemical hapten exposure. Time point noted: patch test 2, 6 weeks after DPC sensitization. Treatment indicated: therapeutic diphenylcyclopropenone sensitization with weekly scalp DPC. TCRdb analysed the RACE reads with MiXCR anew, one entry per CDR3 protein. The repertoire holds more than 85,000 distinct CDR3 sequences, with approximately 8.8% as singletons. This sample comprised whole blood, obtained in connection with sensitization to the hapten diphenylcyclopropenone (DPC). These receptor sequences come from a woman aged 40 to 50 with alopecia areata. Some clones in this sample may be carry-over from other donors' samples.

This chain uses TRBV19 with TRBJ1-2, with D perhaps TRBD1 (6 bases). The CDR3 is 13 residues long. Germline CDR1 LNHDA, CDR2 SQIVND (reference sequence). V was cut by 0 bases and J by 7 bases, with 9 bases left in between. CDR3 protein: CASSIDQGLGYTF. Written as DNA, the CDR3 is TGTGCCAGTAGTATAGATCAGGGGCTTGGCTACACCTTC.

This clonotype was counted a few times. This sequence joins TRBV6-2 or TRBV6-3 and TRBJ1-1; D uncertain. The CDR3 loop spans 13 amino acids. V shed 5 bases and J shed 4 bases, with 11 bases lying between them. Germline-derived CDR1 and CDR2 are MNHEY and SVGEGT. DNA for the CDR3: TGTGCCAGCAGTCCCATGTCGGGCACTGAAGCTTTCTTT. It specifies CASSPMSGTEAFF.

The chain uses TRBV29-1 and TRBJ2-3; 10 bases fit TRBD1. The CDR3 is 14 amino acids. Germline V gives CDR1 SQVTM, CDR2 ANQGSEA. J gave up 4 bases and V 8 bases, and 9 bases lay outside the gene matches. The CDR3 is CSTDRDRGSDTQYF. The CDR3 nucleotides read TGCAGCACCGACCGGGACAGGGGTTCAGATACGCAGTATTTT.

This clonotype was seen a few times. This chain uses TRBV30 with TRBJ1-5; D ambiguous. The CDR3 sequence is 14 residues long. The germline V gene has CDR1 GTSNPN and CDR2 SVGIG (reference sequence). The V and J ends lost 1 base and 4 bases respectively, with 11 bases between them. This CDR3 reads CAWSGPGSNQPQHF. In DNA form, the CDR3 reads TGTGCCTGGAGTGGTCCCGGCTCGAATCAGCCCCAGCATTTT. Together with reference TRBV30 and TRBJ1-5, the CDR3 gives the full variable domain: SQTIHQWPATLVQPVGSPLSLECTVEGTSNPNLYWYRQAAGRGLQLLFYSVGIGQISSEVPQNLSASRPQDRQFILSSKKLLLSDSGFYLCAWSGPGSNQPQHFGDGTRLSIL.

There are a few counts of this clonotype. V gene TRBV29-1 combines with J gene TRBJ2-1; D ambiguous. This CDR3 contains 13 residues. The germline CDR1 and CDR2 sequences are SQVTM and ANQGSEA. Trimming left V 0 bases short and J 7 bases short, with 10 bases between. CDR3 loop: CSVEETKPNEQFF. The CDR3 DNA is TGCAGCGTTGAAGAGACAAAGCCTAATGAGCAGTTCTTC.

This clonotype was counted ten times or more. This rearrangement joins TRBV12-3 or TRBV12-4 to TRBJ1-6, with D possibly being TRBD1 (5 bases). The V gene lost 7 bases and the J gene lost 7 bases, with 11 bases spanning the gap. The CDR3 runs 13 residues. The CDR3 loop is CASTPKGNSPLHF. For the CDR3, the DNA is TGTGCCAGCACCCCGAAGGGGAATTCACCCCTCCACTTT.

The chain carries TRBV19 and TRBJ2-3; perhaps TRBD1 as D (6 bases). From germline, CDR1 is LNHDA and CDR2 SQIVND (reference sequence). The ends were cut back, 10 bases at V and 3 bases at J, with 20 bases in the middle. The CDR3 totals 15 residues. CDR3 nucleotide sequence: TGTGCCACCCATCCCGGGACAAGGGGGACAGATACGCAGTATTTT. Amino acids: CATHPGTRGTDTQYF.

This clonotype showed up many times. This chain links TRBV12-3 or TRBV12-4 with TRBJ1-5; TRBD1 matches 9 bases. The CDR3 spans 14 residues. V gave up 5 bases and J gave up 2 bases; unmatched junction bases: 1. CDR3 DNA: TGTGCCAGCAGTCGGACAGGGGGCAATCAGCCCCAGCATTTT. Its translation: CASSRTGGNQPQHF.

This clonotype has more than one count but fewer than ten. The chain couples TRBV7-9 to TRBJ2-7; TRBD1 agrees at 7 bases. The trim removed 6 bases at V and 2 bases at J, leaving 4 bases unmatched. The CDR3 runs 13 residues. Germline loops: CDR1 SEHNR, CDR2 FQNEAQ (reference sequence). The CDR3 nucleotides are TGTGCCAGCAGACGTGACAGGGCCTACGAGCAGTACTTC. It encodes CASRRDRAYEQYF.